This TCR beta chain came from a study of blood T cell repertoires in COVID-19. Study-level information: T cells, B-cell-depleted T cells, or PBMCs supplied cDNA or gDNA.

V was pared by 5 bases and J by 0 bases, with 6 bases of the junction left unmatched. CDR1 LNHDA and CDR2 SQIVND come from the germline V gene (reference sequence). This CDR3 is 16 amino acids long. The authors' processing: Reference gene primer amplification gave estimated nucleated cell counts. Using immunoSEQ multiplex PCR, the repertoire was profiled, and TCRdb retains in-frame clones only, with some absent. From that table come the V and J calls and clone size; the DNA was used to work out D and trimming. Of over 120,000 clones in the sample, around 83% were seen once. The rearrangement joins TRBV19 to TRBJ2-1; 8 nucleotides match TRBD2. Sequenced input: peripheral blood. This sequence was found in a man aged 55 to 70 with active or convalescent COVID-19. The CDR3 sequence: CASSHSGISSYNEQFF. The DNA of the CDR3 is TGTGCCAGTAGTCATAGCGGGATTAGCTCCTACAATGAGCAGTTCTTC.